This T cell receptor (beta chain) stems from a study of blood T cell repertoires in COVID-19. The repertoire was sequenced with immunoSEQ multiplex PCR; TCRdb's copy has only in-frame clones and lacks some. The repertoire consists of over 150,000 clones, with 80% to 90% occurring once and the leading ten covering roughly 13%. Trimming pared 5 bases from V and 8 bases from J, leaving 18 bases between. The CDR3 totals 14 residues. The germline CDR1 and CDR2 sequences are SGHTA and FQGNSA. This receptor was identified in a human donor in a cohort sampled during active COVID-19. V and J are TRBV7-2 and TRBJ1-1; possibly TRBD1 for D (6 bases). Sequenced sample: peripheral blood. The CDR3 is CASSREGGTPEAFF. The CDR3, as DNA: TGTGCCAGCAGCAGGGAGGGGGGAACCCCGGAAGCTTTCTTT.